This T cell receptor (beta chain) originates from a study of cytomegalovirus exposure and HLA in healthy donors. Amplification used 60 Vbeta primers and 13 Jbeta primers. Here immunoSEQ multiplex PCR was the method, and the copy in TCRdb shows in-frame clones only, minus some. The profile shows about 150,000 clones, over 75% of them singletons. V lost 6 bases to trimming and J lost 2 bases, with 10 bases between them. There are 13 residues in the CDR3. The germline gives CDR1 SNHLY, CDR2 FYNNEI. The clonotype originates from a man aged 25 to 40 in good health. Specimen: PBMCs. The J gene is TRBJ1-1, the V gene TRBV2; tentative D call: TRBD1 (6 bases). CDR3 coding DNA: TGTGCCAGCAGACAGGGCGGTAACACTGAAGCTTTCTTT. Amino acid sequence: CASRQGGNTEAFF.